This entry lists 3 T cell receptor beta chains sequenced from one sample in a study of T cell repertoires in cytomegalovirus infection. TCRdb re-analysed the reads in MiXCR, keeping a single row per CDR3 protein. The sample holds around 320,000 distinct CDR3 sequences, more than 9% seen once. The sample taken for sequencing was PBMCs. The receptors stem from a human donor in good health (CMV status not recorded). Some clones in this sample may be carry-over from other donors' samples.

The chain couples TRBV7-6 to TRBJ1-6, with D maybe TRBD1 (5 bases). Germline V gives CDR1 SGHVS, CDR2 FNYEAQ. Trimming stripped 4 bases from V and 5 bases from J, with 15 bases between. The CDR3 runs to 16 residues. The DNA for the CDR3 is TGTGCCAGCAGCTCGCCGGGCGGGACGGATAATTCACCCCTCCACTTT. Protein: CASSSPGGTDNSPLHF.

This clonotype appeared many times. J is TRBJ2-7 and V is TRBV5-1; TRBD1 matches 8 bases. Germline assignment: CDR1 SGHRS and CDR2 YFSETQ. Trimming at V came to 4 bases and at J to 6 bases, leaving 9 bases not matched to a gene. This CDR3 has 14 amino acids. Here the CDR3 reads CASSAIPGTGEQYF. DNA of the CDR3: TGCGCCAGCAGCGCCATCCCAGGGACAGGCGAGCAGTACTTC.

This clonotype came up many times. The chain carries TRBV11-2 and TRBJ2-2, with TRBD2 identical over 11 bases. The CDR3 is 15 amino acids. The trim removed 5 bases at V and 7 bases at J, leaving 6 bases unmatched. Germline V gene data show CDR1 as SGHAT and CDR2 as FQNNGV. The CDR3 sequence is CASSMGLAEGGELFF. DNA for the CDR3: TGTGCCAGCAGCATGGGACTAGCGGAGGGCGGGGAGCTGTTTTTT.